Listed below are T cell receptor beta chains from one sample, sequenced in a study of T cell repertoires in cytomegalovirus infection. Their recognized antigens are unknown. TCRdb processed the reads anew with MiXCR; each CDR3 protein has one entry. The sample gives 400,000 to 600,000 distinct CDR3 sequences, about 44% of which show up once; approximately 40% is in the top ten. This specimen was cultured PBMCs, taken from culture after CMV antigen stimulation. The origin of the receptors is a human donor in good health (CMV status not recorded). Some clones in this sample may be carry-over from other donors' samples. The CDR3 runs from the conserved cysteine through the conserved F or W. D genes are given only for firm matches. Clone size appears in some rows only: once, few, many, or a class for an expanded clone.

V gene	D gene	clone size	J gene	CDR3 protein	CDR3 DNA
TRBV7-9	.	.	TRBJ1-2	CASSQTGSGGYTF	TGTGCCAGCAGCCAAACAGGGTCGGGAGGCTACACCTTC
TRBV27	TRBD1	.	TRBJ2-5	CASRKRTGQGETQYF	TGTGCCAGCAGAAAAAGGACAGGCCAAGGGGAGACCCAGTACTTC
TRBV7-2	.	.	TRBJ2-2	CASSLGGHSTGELFF	TGTGCCAGCAGCTTAGGGGGACACTCCACCGGGGAGCTGTTTTTT
TRBV7-6	TRBD2	.	TRBJ2-7	CASSLSLGERGFDYEQYF	TGTGCCAGCAGCTTATCCCTAGGCGAGCGGGGTTTTGATTACGAGCAGTACTTC
TRBV6-2/TRBV6-3	.	few	TRBJ2-4	CASSDTFRRDIQYF	TGTGCCAGCAGTGATACGTTCCGGAGGGACATTCAGTACTTC
TRBV7-6	.	.	TRBJ2-5	CASSLVRLEQETQYF	TGTGCCAGCAGCTTAGTGAGGCTAGAGCAAGAGACCCAGTACTTC
TRBV7-8	TRBD2	.	TRBJ2-7	CASSLNSGGSVYEQYF	TGTGCCAGCAGCTTGAATAGCGGGGGGTCTGTGTACGAGCAGTACTTC
TRBV7-6	TRBD1	many	TRBJ2-7	CASSHGTVYEQYF	TGTGCCAGCAGCCACGGGACAGTCTACGAGCAGTACTTC
TRBV6-6	.	.	TRBJ1-2	CASSYRVRPYGYTF	TGTGCCAGCAGTTACCGAGTCAGGCCCTATGGCTACACCTTC
TRBV7-2	.	few	TRBJ2-1	CASSLFGAGTNNEQFF	TGTGCCAGCAGCTTATTTGGGGCGGGAACTAACAATGAGCAGTTCTTC
TRBV24-1	TRBD2	.	TRBJ2-1	CATSDGLAGVGNEQFF	TGTGCCACCAGTGATGGGCTAGCGGGAGTGGGCAATGAGCAGTTCTTC
TRBV6-5	TRBD1	.	TRBJ2-1	CASSFRGLNNNEQFF	TGTGCCAGCAGTTTTAGGGGGCTTAATAACAATGAGCAGTTCTTC
TRBV7-8	.	.	TRBJ2-5	CASSSRGGFGETQYF	TGTGCCAGCAGCTCTAGGGGTGGATTTGGAGAGACCCAGTACTTC
TRBV2	.	.	TRBJ1-1	CAIRGPTEAFF	TGTGCCATCCGGGGGCCCACTGAAGCTTTCTTT
TRBV15	TRBD1	.	TRBJ2-3	CATSRDRGFITDTQYF	TGTGCCACCAGCAGGGACAGGGGGTTCATAACAGATACGCAGTATTTT
TRBV6-6	.	.	TRBJ2-1	CASSENYALSYNEQFF	TGTGCCAGCAGTGAGAACTACGCCCTCTCCTACAATGAGCAGTTCTTC
TRBV27	TRBD2	.	TRBJ2-3	CASIGNPLSGASTDTQYF	TGTGCCAGCATAGGGAACCCGCTAAGCGGGGCTAGCACAGATACGCAGTATTTT
TRBV6-2/TRBV6-3	TRBD2	few	TRBJ2-1	CASSYGTSLNEQFF	TGTGCCAGCAGTTACGGGACTAGCCTTAATGAGCAGTTCTTC
TRBV6-5	TRBD2	.	TRBJ2-7	CASSTLADSYEQYF	TGTGCCAGCAGTACCCTAGCGGACTCCTACGAGCAGTACTTC
TRBV7-9	TRBD1	few	TRBJ2-5	CASSQGTGAPQRVQETQYF	TGTGCCAGCAGCCAAGGGACAGGGGCCCCACAAAGAGTGCAAGAGACCCAGTACTTC
TRBV7-2	TRBD2	.	TRBJ2-1	CASSLGTSQFF	TGTGCCAGCAGCTTAGGGACTAGTCAGTTCTTC
TRBV11-2	TRBD2	few	TRBJ2-7	CASSLKEAGVLDSSYEQYF	TGTGCCAGCAGCTTAAAGGAGGCGGGAGTTCTTGATAGCTCCTACGAGCAGTACTTC
TRBV20-1	TRBD2	few	TRBJ2-3	CSAPTSLSDTQYF	TGCAGTGCGCCGACTAGCCTATCAGATACGCAGTATTTT
TRBV7-8	.	many	TRBJ1-2	CASSQYNYGYTF	TGTGCCAGCAGCCAATATAACTATGGCTACACCTTC
TRBV7-9	.	few	TRBJ2-3	CASSQGSSAELDTQYF	TGTGCCAGCAGCCAGGGGTCTAGCGCCGAGTTAGATACGCAGTATTTT
TRBV19	.	once	TRBJ1-5	CASSIGRNQPQHF	TGTGCCAGTAGTATAGGCAGAAATCAGCCCCAGCATTTT
TRBV5-5	.	few	TRBJ2-5	CASSLLTGQDTQYF	TGTGCCAGCAGCCTACTGACGGGACAAGACACCCAGTACTTC
TRBV7-2	.	few	TRBJ1-5	CASSLVTVFNQPQHF	TGTGCCAGCAGCTTAGTAACAGTATTTAATCAGCCCCAGCATTTT
TRBV7-6	.	.	TRBJ1-6	CASSGDTSYNSPLHF	TGTGCCAGCAGCGGTGACACATCTTATAATTCACCCCTCCACTTT
TRBV11-2	.	few	TRBJ2-7	CASSLGGRSLTEQYF	TGTGCCAGCAGCTTAGGAGGGAGATCCCTTACCGAGCAGTACTTC
TRBV7-2	TRBD1	.	TRBJ2-2	CASSRDSANTGELFF	TGTGCCAGCAGCCGGGACAGCGCGAACACCGGGGAGCTGTTTTTT
TRBV2	TRBD1	few	TRBJ1-1	CASSNRDRDEAFF	TGTGCCAGCAGTAACCGGGACAGAGACGAAGCTTTCTTT
TRBV7-2	TRBD2	few	TRBJ2-3	CASSQPLAGADTQYF	TGTGCCAGCAGCCAACCACTAGCGGGAGCAGATACGCAGTATTTT
TRBV7-8	TRBD2	few	TRBJ2-5	CASSLLAGEVGGF	TGTGCCAGCAGCTTATTAGCGGGGGAAGTCGGGGGCTTC
TRBV7-4	.	.	TRBJ2-5	CASSTPGTEPGTQYF	TGTGCCAGCAGCACACCCGGGACGGAGCCCGGGACCCAGTACTTC
TRBV6-1	.	many	TRBJ2-6	CASTRTVSGANVLTF	TGTGCCAGCACCCGAACAGTGTCTGGGGCCAACGTCCTGACTTTC
TRBV7-9	TRBD1	.	TRBJ1-2	CASSQHRGSVYGYTF	TGTGCCAGCAGCCAGCACAGGGGTTCGGTCTATGGCTACACCTTC
TRBV6-1	TRBD2	.	TRBJ2-7	CASSSTQGLAGEIF	TGTGCCAGCAGCAGTACCCAGGGACTAGCGGGAGAGATATTC
TRBV3-1	TRBD1	once	TRBJ1-6	CASSRQGLDSPLHF	TGTGCCAGCAGTAGACAGGGATTGGATTCACCCCTCCACTTT
TRBV6-1	TRBD2	few	TRBJ2-1	CASRESGIASYNEQFF	TGTGCCAGCAGGGAAAGCGGGATTGCCTCGTACAATGAGCAGTTCTTC
TRBV6-5	TRBD1	.	TRBJ1-1	CASSYGVGTDEAFF	TGTGCCAGCAGTTACGGCGTTGGGACAGATGAAGCTTTCTTT
TRBV7-2	.	.	TRBJ1-2	CASSDTRGRDGYTF	TGTGCCAGCAGCGACACTCGGGGGAGGGATGGCTACACCTTC
TRBV12-3/TRBV12-4	.	few	TRBJ1-6	CASSLASRGNSPLHF	TGTGCCAGCAGTTTAGCAAGTAGAGGGAATTCACCCCTCCACTTT
TRBV2	.	.	TRBJ2-3	CASEFGTDTQYF	TGTGCCAGCGAGTTCGGCACAGATACGCAGTATTTT
TRBV7-9	TRBD2	.	TRBJ2-5	CASSLVAGGETQYF	TGTGCCAGCAGCTTAGTAGCGGGAGGGGAGACCCAGTACTTC
TRBV19	.	few	TRBJ1-1	CASSIVWEYNTEAFF	TGTGCCAGTAGTATAGTTTGGGAATACAACACTGAAGCTTTCTTT